The clone carrying this TCR beta chain was counted a single time. This sample was included in a study of T cell changes during pregnancy in multiple sclerosis. CDR3 length equals 15 residues. V was pared by 5 bases and J by 3 bases, with 7 bases of the junction left unmatched. Looked up from germline, CDR1 is SGHAT and CDR2 is FQNNGV. The table came from immunoSEQ multiplex PCR; TCRdb's copy has only in-frame clones and leaves some out. The profile covers roughly 100,000 clones, with just under 95% appearing a single time and approximately 1.5% taken by the ten largest. This clonotype was obtained from a female donor with multiple sclerosis, enrolled in a pregnancy study. This rearrangement joins TRBV11-2 to TRBJ1-1; 9 bases align to TRBD1. Here the sequenced sample was peripheral blood, taken after pregnancy. The CDR3 bases are TGTGCCAGCAGCCTCCTAGGGACAGGGTACACTGAAGCTTTCTTT. Amino acids: CASSLLGTGYTEAFF.